This T cell receptor beta chain was sequenced for a study of OX40 agonist ivuxolimab in advanced cancers. Across the study: Prior therapy, whether anti-PD-1, anti-PD-L1 or anti-CTLA-4, was allowed, and about 39% had some.

Study-wide results and limits: Among the nonresponders, some also had low normalized T-cell clonal expansion.

Worth noting for this clone: Its cognate antigen is unknown.

Assay used: immunoSEQ multiplex PCR; TCRdb lists only in-frame clones, some missing. The sample lists fewer than 60,000 clones, about nine tenths seen once, with roughly 12% in the top ten. Autoimmune disease history or systemic immunosuppression led to patient exclusion. Peripheral blood came from all dose cohorts at three timepoints. The junction had 7 bases not matched to a gene; V was cut back by 5 bases and J by 3 bases. CDR1 is MNHNY, CDR2 SVGAGI, per germline (reference sequence). This CDR3 region has 14 residues. This TCR derives from an adult with an advanced solid tumor such as melanoma, head and neck, liver or kidney cancer. Sequenced here: CD4+ or CD8+ T cells sorted from blood, sampled in a trial of the OX40 agonist ivuxolimab. The V gene is TRBV6-6, the J gene TRBJ2-7; 7 bases agree with TRBD1. The CDR3 sequence is CASSPGQANYEQYF. The CDR3 bases are TGTGCCAGCAGTCCCGGACAGGCGAACTACGAGCAGTACTTC.